This section outlines one T cell receptor beta chain sequence together with its context. The antigen is not known. The source of the sample is a study of T cells expressing NK-cell markers. General study results and limits: Over 5 donors carried dominant NKG2C+ clonotypes that made up roughly 1.0-7.5% of their CD8+ T cells. HCMV specificity was not established for the expanded NKG2C+ T cell clones. Several donors likewise had their CD3+CD56-NKG2C+ fraction led by these clonotypes.

CDR3 size: 16 residues. Germline assignment: CDR1 SGHTA and CDR2 FQGNSA. TCRdb re-called the 5' RACE reads and catalogs CDR3 proteins one per entry, DNA excluded. The sample table sets out about 260,000 distinct CDR3 sequences. The clonotype was recovered from a man aged 18 to 30 in good health. The material sequenced was blood T cells: a sorted CD56 or NKG2C T cell subset, CD4+ or CD8+ T cells, or bulk PBMC T cells (not recorded which). The chain has TRBV7-2 and TRBJ2-3. The CDR3: CASSYDIRASTDTQYF.